Following are 7 T cell receptor beta chains from one sample sequenced in a study of OX40 agonist ivuxolimab in advanced cancers. Clones were read by immunoSEQ multiplex PCR, and TCRdb kept only the in-frame ones, dropping some. Seen here are 60,000 to 95,000 clones, 90% observed once, and the top ten hold roughly 0.38%. The sample was CD4+ or CD8+ T cells sorted from blood, taken in a trial of the OX40 agonist ivuxolimab. These receptors were collected from an adult with an advanced solid tumor such as melanoma, head and neck, liver or kidney cancer.

Of note for this clone: Other DNA sequences in the sample encode the same CDR3. V and J are TRBV6-5 and TRBJ2-7; maybe TRBD1 (5 bases). Germline V lookup: CDR1 MNHEY, CDR2 SVGAGI. The CDR3 length is 13 residues. V was pared by 2 bases and J by 4 bases, with 9 bases between. The CDR3 nucleotides read TGTGCCAGCAGTTACCGTCAGGGTTACGAGCAGTACTTC. This sequence encodes CASSYRQGYEQYF.

The gene calls are TRBV7-2 and TRBJ2-7; D is uncertain. Trimming removed 7 bases from V and 0 bases from J, with 7 bases in between. Germline lookup yields CDR1 SGHTA and CDR2 FQGNSA. The CDR3 is made up of 12 amino acids. The CDR3 loop reads CASTYSSYEQYF. DNA of the CDR3: TGTGCCAGCACCTATAGCTCCTACGAGCAGTACTTC.

The rearrangement joins TRBV7-9 to TRBJ2-3, with 10 positions matching TRBD2. The CDR3 length is 16 residues. With V trimmed by 4 bases and J by 3 bases, 7 bases remained unmatched. CDR1 is SEHNR and CDR2 is FQNEAQ in the germline V gene (reference sequence). The CDR3 coding sequence is TGTGCCAGCAGCTGGAAGAGCGGGGGGGAGACAGATACGCAGTATTTT. Protein sequence: CASSWKSGGETDTQYF.

This chain connects TRBV6-5 to TRBJ1-1, with D hard to call. This CDR3 is 14 amino acids long. Germline V gives CDR1 MNHEY, CDR2 SVGAGI. V was shortened by 0 bases and J by 2 bases, with 7 bases between the two germline ends. The DNA of the CDR3 is TGTGCCAGCAGTTACTCATGGGATAACACTGAAGCTTTCTTT. Its protein is CASSYSWDNTEAFF.

The J gene is TRBJ1-4, the V gene TRBV30; perhaps TRBD1 as D (6 bases). In germline, CDR1 is GTSNPN, CDR2 SVGIG (reference sequence). This CDR3 contains 12 residues. Deletions cut 0 bases from V and 11 bases from J, with 10 bases between. The CDR3 protein is CAWSVGGWKLFF. The DNA of the CDR3 is TGTGCCTGGAGTGTTGGGGGCTGGAAACTGTTTTTT.

This chain joins TRBV25-1 and TRBJ2-3, with TRBD2 identical over 7 bases. Trimming took 7 bases from V and 3 from J; bases not matched to a gene: 7. The CDR3 has 14 residues. Germline V lookup: CDR1 MGHDK, CDR2 SYGVNS. The CDR3 sequence is CASTFAAGTDTQYF. CDR3 in DNA: TGTGCCAGCACTTTTGCAGCGGGGACAGATACGCAGTATTTT. The variable domain in full, with the rest retrieved from reference TRBV25-1 and TRBJ2-3, is EADIYQTPRYLVIGTGKKITLECSQTMGHDKMYWYQQDPGMELHLIHYSYGVNSTEKGDLSSESTVSRIRTEHFPLTLESARPSHTSQYLCASTFAAGTDTQYFGPGTRLTVL.

This rearrangement joins TRBV10-3 to TRBJ1-1; TRBD1 might be the D (6 bases). The V gene's germline CDR1 is ENHRY and CDR2 SYGVKD. The V end lost 11 bases, the J end lost 4 bases, and 14 bases lay between the germline ends. The CDR3 totals 12 residues. The DNA for the CDR3 is TGTGCCGTTAAGGGGGAGGCCACTGAAGCTTTCTTT. Amino acid sequence: CAVKGEATEAFF.